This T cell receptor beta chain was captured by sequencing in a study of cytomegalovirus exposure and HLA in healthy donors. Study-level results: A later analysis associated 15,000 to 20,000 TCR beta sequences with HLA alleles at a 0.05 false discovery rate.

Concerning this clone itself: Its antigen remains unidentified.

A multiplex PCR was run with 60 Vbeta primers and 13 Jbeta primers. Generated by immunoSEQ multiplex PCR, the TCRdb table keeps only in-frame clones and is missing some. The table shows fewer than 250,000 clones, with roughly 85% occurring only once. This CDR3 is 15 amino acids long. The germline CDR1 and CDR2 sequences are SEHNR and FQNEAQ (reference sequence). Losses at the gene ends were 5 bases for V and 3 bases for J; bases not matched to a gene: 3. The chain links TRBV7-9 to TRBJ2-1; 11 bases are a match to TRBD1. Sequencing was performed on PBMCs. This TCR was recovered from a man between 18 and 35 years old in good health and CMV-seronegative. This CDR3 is CASSGTGGFYNEQFF. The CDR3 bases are TGTGCCAGCAGCGGGACAGGGGGATTCTACAATGAGCAGTTCTTC.